The 24 T cell receptor beta chains presented below share a single source sample, sequenced in a study of a mutant IDH1 vaccine in newly diagnosed glioma. The data were produced by immunoSEQ multiplex PCR, yet TCRdb's version contains in-frame clones alone and is incomplete. The sample holds around 62,000 clones, over 75% seen once. No antigen is known for these receptors. Described time point: week 11, during vaccination. One vaccine dose held 300 ug of mutant IDH1 20-mer peptide and came with topical imiquimod. This specimen was PBMCs, taken from a glioma patient whose treatment included an IDH1 peptide vaccine. These receptors all come from a man aged 40-49 years with glioma.

This chain links TRBV6-5 with TRBJ1-1; 7 bases agree with TRBD1. The CDR3 consists of 16 residues. Germline-derived CDR1 and CDR2 are MNHEY and SVGAGI. Losses at the gene ends were 2 bases for V and 2 bases for J; bases not matched to a gene: 8. The CDR3 loop reads CASSYGPQGRNTEAFF. The CDR3 DNA is TGTGCCAGCAGTTACGGTCCACAGGGGCGAAACACTGAAGCTTTCTTT.

The rearrangement joins TRBV7-2 to TRBJ2-1, with D hard to call. V dropped 5 bases and J dropped 9 bases, with 11 bases sitting between them. The germline V gene has CDR1 SGHTA and CDR2 FQGNSA. The CDR3 is made up of 12 amino acids. CDR3 sequence: CASSPTAREQFF. CDR3 sequence (DNA): TGTGCCAGCAGCCCAACAGCGCGTGAGCAGTTCTTC.

The chain uses TRBV4-1 and TRBJ2-3; 11 positions agree with TRBD2. This CDR3 comprises 21 residues. Germline values: CDR1 MGHRA, CDR2 YSYEKL. Unmatched junction bases numbered 17, after V lost 0 bases and J lost 3 bases. Here the CDR3 reads CASSQDRSSGGAGSRTDTQYF. The CDR3 DNA sequence: TGCGCCAGCAGCCAAGATCGGAGTAGCGGGGGGGCCGGCTCAAGAACAGATACGCAGTATTTT.

In this sample, this clone turned up a few times. The chain recombines TRBV30 with TRBJ1-3; D call uncertain. In germline, CDR1 is GTSNPN, CDR2 SVGIG (reference sequence). V was cut by 0 bases and J by 4 bases, with 13 bases left in between. The CDR3 consists of 15 residues. The CDR3 is CAWSVPVIGGNTIYF. The CDR3 nucleotides read TGTGCCTGGAGTGTACCCGTAATAGGGGGAAACACCATATATTTT.

V and J are TRBV13 and TRBJ2-3, with D maybe TRBD2 (7 bases). The CDR3 loop spans 16 amino acids. V was cut by 8 bases and J by 0 bases, with 18 bases left in between. Germline CDR1 is PRHDT and CDR2 is FYEKMQ (reference sequence). The CDR3: CASGGWGGPSTDTQYF. CDR3 DNA: TGTGCCAGCGGTGGCTGGGGGGGCCCTAGCACAGATACGCAGTATTTT.

The sample holds one count of this clone. The V call is TRBV6-5, the J call TRBJ1-1; 7 bases match TRBD1. Looked up from germline, CDR1 is MNHEY and CDR2 is SVGAGI. This CDR3 has 14 residues. V gave up 6 bases and J gave up 3 bases; unmatched junction bases: 7. The CDR3 DNA follows: TGTGCCAGCAGGGAGACAGGGTGGGACACTGAAGCTTTCTTT. Its protein product is CASRETGWDTEAFF.

V gene TRBV5-1 combines with J gene TRBJ2-2; 8 nucleotides align to TRBD2. The CDR3 length is 15 residues. J lost 1 base, V lost 1 base, and 0 bases had no gene match. Per germline, CDR1 SGHRS and CDR2 YFSETQ. CDR3 sequence: CASSLLAGNTGELFF. CDR3 in DNA: TGCGCCAGCAGCTTGCTAGCGGGGAACACCGGGGAGCTGTTTTTT. Based on the CDR3 plus reference TRBV5-1 and TRBJ2-2, the full variable domain is KAGVTQTPRYLIKTRGQQVTLSCSPISGHRSVSWYQQTPGQGLQFLFEYFSETQRNKGNFPGRFSGRQFSNSRSEMNVSTLELGDSALYLCASSLLAGNTGELFFGEGSRLTVL.

The chain is built from TRBV5-4 and TRBJ1-1, with 10 bases matching TRBD1. CDR1 is SGHNT, CDR2 YYREEE, per germline (reference sequence). V trimming: 1 base; J trimming: 1 base; junction bases outside the gene matches: 4. The CDR3 runs to 16 residues. The CDR3 DNA reads TGTGCCAGCAGCTTGTCGCGACAGGGGGCGAACACTGAAGCTTTCTTT. The encoded protein is CASSLSRQGANTEAFF.

V and J are TRBV6-5 and TRBJ2-2; D remains unclear. V lost 8 bases to trimming and J lost 5 bases, with 6 bases between them. Germline lookup yields CDR1 MNHEY and CDR2 SVGAGI. The CDR3 contains 11 residues. CDR3 protein: CASLGTGELFF. The CDR3 bases are TGTGCCAGCCTAGGAACCGGGGAGCTGTTTTTT.

On this clone itself: The junction does not match germline at one end; this may be a read error. The chain joins TRBV7-7 to TRBJ2-5, with 11 bases identical to TRBD2. CDR3 length: 20 amino acids. Germline V CDR1 and CDR2: SSHAT, FNYEAQ (reference sequence). In DNA, the CDR3 is TGTGCTAGCAGCTTAGGAGGAGGTCTAGCGGGAGGATCCGCGCGGGAGACCCAGTACTTC. Encoded protein: CASSLGGGLAGGSARETQYF.

V is TRBV5-6 and J is TRBJ1-2, with D possibly being TRBD1 (5 bases). The ends were cut back, 0 bases at V and 6 bases at J, with 12 bases in the middle. CDR3 length: 14 amino acids. Per the germline V gene, CDR1 is SGHDT and CDR2 is YYEEEE. The CDR3 DNA is TGTGCCAGCAGCTTGGGTCTGGGGGGTAATGGCTACACCTTC. It translates to CASSLGLGGNGYTF.

V and J are TRBV5-8 and TRBJ1-1; 10 bases fit TRBD1. CDR3 length: 16 amino acids. J lost 4 bases, V lost 0 bases, and 6 bases had no gene match. Per germline, CDR1 SGHTS and CDR2 YDEGEE. CDR3 sequence: CASSLGTGGLSTEAFF. The CDR3 DNA reads TGTGCCAGCAGCTTGGGGACAGGGGGGTTGAGCACTGAAGCTTTCTTT.

V and J are TRBV7-2 and TRBJ1-2; no firm D call. From germline, CDR1 is SGHTA and CDR2 FQGNSA. Trimming shortened V by 5 bases and J by 2 bases, and 15 bases separated the two germline ends. The CDR3 extends over 15 amino acids. CDR3 sequence: CASSRIGLDNYGYTF. CDR3 DNA: TGTGCCAGCAGCCGCATAGGACTTGACAACTATGGCTACACCTTC.

On this clone itself: Other DNA sequences in this sample translate to the same CDR3. V gene TRBV19 combines with J gene TRBJ1-1; D call uncertain. The CDR3 totals 13 residues. V dropped 4 bases and J dropped 1 base, with 7 bases sitting between them. Germline-derived CDR1 and CDR2 are LNHDA and SQIVND (reference sequence). CDR3 region: CASSTTANTEAFF. In nucleotides, the CDR3 is TGTGCCAGTAGTACTACAGCGAACACTGAAGCTTTCTTT. Combining the CDR3 with reference TRBV19 and TRBJ1-1 gives the whole variable domain DGGITQSPKYLFRKEGQNVTLSCEQNLNHDAMYWYRQDPGQGLRLIYYSQIVNDFQKGDIAEGYSVSREKKESFPLTVTSAQKNPTAFYLCASSTTANTEAFFGQGTRLTVV.

Only a few counts were recorded for this clone. The V gene is TRBV4-1, the J gene TRBJ2-3, with 7 bases aligning to TRBD2. The CDR3 has 15 amino acids. Germline assignment: CDR1 MGHRA and CDR2 YSYEKL. J gave up 0 bases and V 4 bases, and 4 bases lay outside the gene matches. In DNA form, the CDR3 reads TGCGCCAGCAGCCTGGACGGGGGGAGCACAGATACGCAGTATTTT. Translated: CASSLDGGSTDTQYF.

The chain carries TRBV19 and TRBJ2-5; the D is unclear. Germline CDR1 is LNHDA and CDR2 is SQIVND (reference sequence). This CDR3 contains 15 residues. V was clipped by 4 bases and J by 4 bases, with 16 bases between them. CDR3 coding DNA: TGTGCCAGTAGTACGCCCCGCAGCCCGACAGAGACCCAGTACTTC. Its protein is CASSTPRSPTETQYF.

The rearrangement links TRBV10-3 to TRBJ1-3; possibly TRBD1 for D (5 bases). This CDR3 contains 16 residues. The germline CDR1 and CDR2 sequences are ENHRY and SYGVKD. With 0 bases removed from V and 8 bases from J, the gap between germline ends came to 17 bases. CDR3 nucleotides: TGTGCCATCAGTGAGTCCCGGGACCGACGACGAGACACCATATATTTT. Its protein is CAISESRDRRRDTIYF.

This rearrangement joins TRBV15 to TRBJ1-6, with D unresolved. CDR1 and CDR2 from the germline V gene are LNHNV and YYDKDF (reference sequence). The CDR3 is made up of 14 amino acids. The germline V and J ends were trimmed by 5 bases and 5 bases, with 10 bases remaining between them. The CDR3 region has the DNA TGTGCCACCAGCCCACCAGGAGATAATTCACCCCTCCACTTT. Residues: CATSPPGDNSPLHF. The entire variable domain, with the rest obtained from reference TRBV15 and TRBJ1-6, is as follows: DAMVIQNPRYQVTQFGKPVTLSCSQTLNHNVMYWYQQKSSQAPKLLFHYYDKDFNNEADTPDNFQSRRPNTSFCFLDIRSPGLGDTAMYLCATSPPGDNSPLHFGNGTRLTVT.

The V call is TRBV6-1, the J call TRBJ2-3, with 11 positions matching TRBD2. The J segment lost 0 bases and the V segment lost 4 bases, leaving 0 bases of the junction unmatched. Per germline, CDR1 MNHNS and CDR2 SASEGT. The CDR3 contains 15 residues. DNA for the CDR3: TGTGCCAGCAGTGGACTAGCGGGGAGCACAGATACGCAGTATTTT. Amino acids: CASSGLAGSTDTQYF.

Concerning this clone: A read error may produce the germline difference seen at one junction end. This chain connects TRBV7-7 to TRBJ2-5; 7 nucleotides line up with TRBD1. Germline CDR1 is SSHAT and CDR2 is FNYEAQ (reference sequence). This CDR3 has 13 residues. The CDR3 sequence: CASSLEGAETQYF. CDR3 sequence (DNA): TGTGCTAGCAGCTTAGAGGGGGCTGAGACCCAGTACTTC. The full variable domain, rest sourced from reference TRBV7-7 and TRBJ2-5, is GAGVSQSPRYKVTKRGQDVTLRCDPISSHATLYWYQQALGQGPEFLTYFNYEAQPDKSGLPSDRFSAERPEGSISTLTIQRTEQRDSAMYRCASSLEGAETQYFGPGTRLLVL.

The chain employs TRBV5-8 and TRBJ2-3; TRBD1 aligns across 8 bases. Germline trimming cut 4 bases from V and 2 bases from J; bases unmatched to any gene: 6. The CDR3 covers 15 residues. The V gene's germline CDR1 is SGHTS and CDR2 YDEGEE. The CDR3 nucleotides are TGTGCCAGCAGCCTACAGGGGGAGCCCACAGATACGCAGTATTTT. Its translation: CASSLQGEPTDTQYF.

The rearrangement uses TRBV29-1 and TRBJ2-5; TRBD2 matches 10 bases. The germline V gene encodes CDR1 SQVTM and CDR2 ANQGSEA. Trimming at V came to 1 base and at J to 2 bases, leaving 10 bases not matched to a gene. The CDR3 extends over 17 amino acids. DNA for the CDR3: TGCAGCGTTGAAGGGCTCAGGGATAGCGGGGGGCAAGAGACCCAGTACTTC. Encoded protein: CSVEGLRDSGGQETQYF.

In DNA, the CDR3 is TGCGCCAGCAGCTTGAACGCGGGAGGGACCGGAGATACGCAGTATTTT. It encodes CASSLNAGGTGDTQYF. This sequence joins TRBV5-1 and TRBJ2-3, with TRBD2 matching 9 bases. In germline, CDR1 is SGHRS, CDR2 YFSETQ. The CDR3 is 16 amino acids. V lost 1 base, J lost 5 bases, and 8 bases stayed unmatched.

This clone was counted only a few times. V is TRBV6-6 and J is TRBJ1-4; D gene ambiguous. CDR3 length: 15 residues. Germline CDR1 MNHNY, CDR2 SVGAGI (reference sequence). The ends were cut back, 5 bases at V and 0 bases at J, with 10 bases in the middle. DNA for the CDR3: TGTGCCAGCAGTCAGGACTTAGCAACTAATGAAAAACTGTTTTTT. Amino acids: CASSQDLATNEKLFF.